The rows below give T cell receptor beta chains drawn from one sample of a study of T cell responses to AZD1222 COVID-19 vaccine. Clones were read by immunoSEQ multiplex PCR, and TCRdb kept only the in-frame ones, dropping some. Of over 95,000 clones in the sample, just over 90% are singletons; the top ten hold roughly 13%. The source was peripheral blood, collected on day 0 of AZD1222 vaccination. The receptors shown here come from an adult in good health. Both conserved end residues are part of each CDR3. D genes are given only for firm matches. Clone size is shown for a subset of rows, as once, few, many or a class of expanded clone.

clone_size: .
v_call: TRBV27
d_call: TRBD2
j_call: TRBJ2-3
cdr3_aa: CASSRGGRTDTQYF
cdr3_nt: TGTGCCAGCAGTCGGGGGGGTAGGACAGATACGCAGTATTTT

clone_size: .
v_call: TRBV19
d_call: .
j_call: TRBJ1-5
cdr3_aa: CASSLGYSNQPQHF
cdr3_nt: TGTGCCAGTAGTTTGGGGTATAGCAATCAGCCCCAGCATTTT

clone_size: .
v_call: TRBV7-3
d_call: .
j_call: TRBJ2-7
cdr3_aa: CASSLGGPYEQYF
cdr3_nt: TGTGCCAGCAGCTTAGGTGGACCCTACGAGCAGTACTTC

clone_size: .
v_call: TRBV28
d_call: TRBD1
j_call: TRBJ2-1
cdr3_aa: CASNRRQGHNEQFF
cdr3_nt: TGTGCCAGCAACAGAAGACAGGGGCACAATGAGCAGTTCTTC

clone_size: .
v_call: TRBV4-1
d_call: .
j_call: TRBJ2-1
cdr3_aa: CASSQESTGYNEQFF
cdr3_nt: TGCGCCAGCAGCCAAGAGTCTACAGGGTACAATGAGCAGTTCTTC

clone_size: .
v_call: TRBV5-6
d_call: .
j_call: TRBJ2-2
cdr3_aa: CASSVGGNTGELFF
cdr3_nt: TGTGCCAGCAGCGTGGGGGGAAACACCGGGGAGCTGTTTTTT

clone_size: once
v_call: TRBV27
d_call: TRBD1
j_call: TRBJ1-6
cdr3_aa: CASSWTGTGRSPLHF
cdr3_nt: TGTGCCAGCAGTTGGACCGGGACAGGGAGGTCACCCCTCCACTTT

clone_size: once
v_call: TRBV6-5
d_call: TRBD1
j_call: TRBJ2-7
cdr3_aa: CASSYAPGTGSKQYF
cdr3_nt: TGTGCCAGCAGTTACGCGCCCGGGACAGGGTCAAAGCAGTACTTC

clone_size: .
v_call: TRBV28
d_call: TRBD1
j_call: TRBJ2-7
cdr3_aa: CASRARGRGWGEQYF
cdr3_nt: TGTGCCAGCAGGGCCCGTGGCAGGGGGTGGGGCGAGCAGTACTTC

clone_size: .
v_call: TRBV11-2
d_call: TRBD1
j_call: TRBJ1-4
cdr3_aa: CASSLELWRQGIPGNEKLFF
cdr3_nt: TGTGCCAGCAGCTTAGAACTATGGAGACAGGGGATTCCAGGCAATGAAAAACTGTTTTTT

clone_size: .
v_call: TRBV27
d_call: TRBD2
j_call: TRBJ2-1
cdr3_aa: CASSGTSGSSYNEQFF
cdr3_nt: TGTGCCAGCAGTGGGACTAGCGGGAGCTCCTACAATGAGCAGTTCTTC

clone_size: .
v_call: TRBV5-1
d_call: TRBD2
j_call: TRBJ2-7
cdr3_aa: CASSLLSGPKAGGPRGQYF
cdr3_nt: TGCGCCAGCAGCTTGTTGTCGGGGCCGAAAGCGGGAGGTCCTCGCGGGCAGTACTTC

clone_size: .
v_call: TRBV24-1
d_call: .
j_call: TRBJ1-2
cdr3_aa: CATSDAGPSTYGYTF
cdr3_nt: TGTGCCACCAGTGATGCAGGCCCCTCAACCTATGGCTACACCTTC

clone_size: .
v_call: TRBV4-1
d_call: .
j_call: TRBJ1-3
cdr3_aa: CASSQRGISGNTIYF
cdr3_nt: TGCGCCAGCAGCCAAAGGGGAATTTCTGGAAACACCATATATTTT

clone_size: .
v_call: TRBV12-5
d_call: .
j_call: TRBJ1-1
cdr3_aa: CASGVGGASTEAFF
cdr3_nt: TGTGCTAGTGGGGTCGGGGGAGCGTCCACTGAAGCTTTCTTT

clone_size: .
v_call: TRBV28
d_call: TRBD1
j_call: TRBJ1-1
cdr3_aa: CANSLQHRGAFF
cdr3_nt: TGTGCCAACAGTTTGCAGCACAGGGGTGCTTTCTTT

clone_size: .
v_call: TRBV7-2
d_call: .
j_call: TRBJ2-2
cdr3_aa: CASSLVLANTGELFF
cdr3_nt: TGTGCCAGCAGCTTAGTACTAGCGAACACCGGGGAGCTGTTTTTT

clone_size: .
v_call: TRBV3-1/TRBV3-2
d_call: .
j_call: TRBJ2-5
cdr3_aa: CASSHRQNYQETQYF
cdr3_nt: TGTGCCAGCAGCCACCGACAGAATTACCAAGAGACCCAGTACTTC

clone_size: .
v_call: TRBV5-1
d_call: .
j_call: TRBJ2-5
cdr3_aa: CASSSTGETQYF
cdr3_nt: TGCGCCAGCAGCTCGACAGGAGAGACCCAGTACTTC

clone_size: .
v_call: TRBV5-8
d_call: TRBD1
j_call: TRBJ1-1
cdr3_aa: CASSPGQGRLNTEAFF
cdr3_nt: TGTGCCAGCAGCCCCGGACAGGGGCGATTGAACACTGAAGCTTTCTTT

clone_size: .
v_call: TRBV5-1
d_call: TRBD1
j_call: TRBJ1-6
cdr3_aa: CASSSGGTGSYSPLHF
cdr3_nt: TGCGCCAGCAGCTCCGGCGGGACAGGGTCCTATTCACCCCTCCACTTT

clone_size: once
v_call: TRBV7-9
d_call: .
j_call: TRBJ1-1
cdr3_aa: CASRYNTEAFF
cdr3_nt: TGTGCCAGCAGGTATAACACTGAAGCTTTCTTT

clone_size: .
v_call: TRBV2
d_call: TRBD1
j_call: TRBJ2-1
cdr3_aa: CASTPPRGDGQGSYNEQFF
cdr3_nt: TGTGCCAGCACCCCTCCCCGTGGGGACGGACAGGGATCCTACAATGAGCAGTTCTTC

clone_size: .
v_call: TRBV12-3/TRBV12-4
d_call: .
j_call: TRBJ1-1
cdr3_aa: CASSPRQEEAFF
cdr3_nt: TGTGCCAGCAGCCCCCGACAGGAGGAAGCTTTCTTT

clone_size: .
v_call: TRBV30
d_call: .
j_call: TRBJ1-2
cdr3_aa: CAWDAGAGDVGYTF
cdr3_nt: TGTGCCTGGGATGCAGGGGCCGGCGATGTTGGCTACACCTTC

clone_size: .
v_call: TRBV6-5
d_call: .
j_call: TRBJ1-2
cdr3_aa: CASSIDRDYGYTF
cdr3_nt: TGTGCCAGCAGCATTGACAGAGACTATGGCTACACCTTC

clone_size: .
v_call: TRBV6-4
d_call: .
j_call: TRBJ1-5
cdr3_aa: CASSRAGNQPQHF
cdr3_nt: TGTGCCAGCAGTAGGGCCGGCAATCAGCCCCAGCATTTT

clone_size: .
v_call: TRBV9
d_call: .
j_call: TRBJ2-1
cdr3_aa: CASSVGFGGNNEQFF
cdr3_nt: TGTGCCAGCAGCGTAGGATTCGGCGGGAACAATGAGCAGTTCTTC

clone_size: once
v_call: TRBV5-1
d_call: .
j_call: TRBJ1-3
cdr3_aa: CASSLVAQTSGNTIYF
cdr3_nt: TGCGCCAGCAGCTTGGTCGCGCAAACCTCTGGAAACACCATATATTTT

clone_size: .
v_call: TRBV5-8
d_call: .
j_call: TRBJ1-5
cdr3_aa: CASSREAAGNQPQHF
cdr3_nt: TGTGCCAGCAGTCGCGAGGCGGCAGGGAATCAGCCCCAGCATTTT

clone_size: .
v_call: TRBV30
d_call: .
j_call: TRBJ2-2
cdr3_aa: CAWIGLARWNTGELFF
cdr3_nt: TGTGCCTGGATCGGGCTAGCGAGGTGGAACACCGGGGAGCTGTTTTTT

clone_size: .
v_call: TRBV7-8
d_call: TRBD1
j_call: TRBJ2-1
cdr3_aa: CASRQGVGNEQFF
cdr3_nt: TGTGCCAGCAGACAGGGGGTCGGCAATGAGCAGTTCTTC